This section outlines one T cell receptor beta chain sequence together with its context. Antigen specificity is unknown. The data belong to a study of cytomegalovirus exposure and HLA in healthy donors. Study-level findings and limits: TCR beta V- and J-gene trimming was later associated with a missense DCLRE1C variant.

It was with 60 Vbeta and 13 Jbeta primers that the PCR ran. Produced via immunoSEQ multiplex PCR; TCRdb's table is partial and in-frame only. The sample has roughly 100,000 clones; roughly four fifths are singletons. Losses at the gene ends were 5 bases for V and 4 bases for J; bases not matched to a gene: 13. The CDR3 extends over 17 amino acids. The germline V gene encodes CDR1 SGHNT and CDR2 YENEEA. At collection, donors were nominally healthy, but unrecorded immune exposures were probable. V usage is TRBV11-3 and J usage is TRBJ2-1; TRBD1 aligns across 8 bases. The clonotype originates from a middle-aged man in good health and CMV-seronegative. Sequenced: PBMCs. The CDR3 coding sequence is TGTGCCAGCAGCGGACAGGGTCCGGGGGCACGATACAATGAGCAGTTCTTC. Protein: CASSGQGPGARYNEQFF.